This TCR beta chain was identified in a study of T cell repertoires in cytomegalovirus infection. Background on the study: HLA-B-restricted CMV epitopes that are well studied, plus recently identified HLA-C-restricted ones, were used by the study.

With regard to this clonotype: Its cognate antigen is unknown.

TCRdb re-called the reads through MiXCR, storing one row per CDR3 protein. The data contain some 900,000 distinct CDR3 sequences, 32% of them singletons. Trimming pared 2 bases from V and 2 bases from J, leaving 10 bases between. There are 14 residues in the CDR3. Germline V gene lookup returns CDR1 SGHNT and CDR2 YYREEE (reference sequence). The chain recombines TRBV5-4 with TRBJ2-5; D remains unclear. The sequencing used cultured CD8+ T cells from PBMCs, collected from culture after CMV antigen stimulation. The clonotype comes from a human donor in good health (CMV status not recorded). Some clones in this sample may be carry-over from other donors' samples. In DNA, the CDR3 is TGTGCCAGCAGCTTTGAAGGGATTCAAGAGACCCAGTACTTC. This sequence encodes CASSFEGIQETQYF.